This T cell receptor beta chain was sequenced in a study of cytomegalovirus exposure and HLA in healthy donors (dated by TCRdb to between 2016 and 2019). Background on the whole study: An earlier analysis of roughly 570 of the donors reported 276 Gb of sequence data and approximately 120 million unique TCR beta sequences obtained from roughly 170 million T cells. About 330 gigabases of sequencing data and around 90 million unique TCR sequences made up an early release that covered nearly 650 HLA-typed donors. Of the 300 to 400 genotyped donors, 65% to 90% fell in the genetic ancestry cluster associated with self-reported Caucasian donors. The aim of the study was to test whether cataloging public T cell receptors could identify signatures of past pathogen exposure. Using immunosequencing, the study profiled T cell repertoires from some 670 subjects and related those repertoires to cytomegalovirus serostatus. A separate validation cohort of approximately 130 different subjects was used in addition to the roughly 670-subject first cohort. The study combined high-throughput TCR immunosequencing, statistical association of individual TCRs with disease status, and machine learning to predict cytomegalovirus infection status. To study patterns of TCR occurrence, a later analysis re-analyzed previously published TCR beta repertoires from 666 donors and added high-resolution HLA genotyping. Rather than using new phenotypic data, the later analysis identified candidate immune exposures from TCR beta sequences and from how often those sequences occurred across donors. An earlier analysis of 587 of the donors used high-throughput TCR beta sequencing to judge whether each TCR beta V gene segment behaved as functional or pseudogenic. Donor age, sex, ethnicity and CMV serostatus were collected together with the repertoire data. In a later genetic analysis, genome-wide SNP genotypes for about three fifths of the roughly 670 donors were used, and that subset was treated as a discovery cohort. Every repertoire in the discovery cohort had been generated on one and the same sequencing platform. Class I and class II HLA loci were covered by the typing at four-digit resolution. Typing coverage varied by locus: roughly 629-640 donors for A, B, C, DRB1 and DQB1; 500 to 550 for DQA1; some 610 for DPA1; approximately 490 for DPB1. Several DR-DQ haplotypes were handled as single units for association and clustering because linkage in the cohort was strong. Across some 400 genotyped donors of the cohort, an average of approximately 200,000 unique TCR beta nucleotide sequences per donor were sequenced, and roughly 18% of those sequences were non-productive.

Via the germline V gene (reference sequence), CDR1 is SEHNR and CDR2 FQNEAQ. From the cysteine up to the phenylalanine, the CDR3 has a length of 17 residues. The kept DNA is CDR3 alone, 51 bases in frame from the first base. Trimming accounts for 0 bases at V and 4 bases at J, while the number of junction bases matched to no gene is 9. On this clone: The antigen it recognizes is unknown. No per-base quality is available; no much larger clone lies one base away.

The investigation overall reported the following: In a later analysis, the rate of TCR association differed among HLA loci, with DRB1 alleles having the most associated TCRs and HLA-C alleles having the fewest. The classifier was reported to diagnose cytomegalovirus status with high specificity and sensitivity in both the original and validation cohorts. According to a later analysis, parvovirus B19, influenza, CMV and Epstein-Barr virus appeared linked to several top co-occurrence clusters. Broadly in line with IMGT annotations, most TCR beta V segments showed up in productive rearrangements about 87% or about 30% of the time in an earlier analysis of 587 of the donors. In a later analysis, most CMV-associated TCR beta chains were found to appear HLA-restricted, with HLA associations seemingly driven largely by CMV exposure. The authors suggested that the approach could potentially be extended to other disease states and immunological phenotypes. A cluster of highly shared sequence variants was judged likely to be a technical artifact of the sequencing pipeline. A later genetic analysis reported fewer N-insertions in productive TCRs among donors in an Asian-associated ancestry cluster than the approximately 700-donor mean. For the cohort, immune exposure information was limited to CMV serostatus. This cohort had only TCR beta chains sequenced, and the lack of alpha or paired-chain data limited which features could be detected. Most TCR sequences were seen in very few donors, while some public TCRs were found in many individuals. In vitro tests confirmed that a few of the cytomegalovirus-associated TCR beta chains recognize cytomegalovirus antigens. Because HLA typing was unavailable for some donors at each locus, only the typed subset was used in association tests. Strong co-occurrence of HLA alleles, especially DR and DQ, made assigning TCR associations to individual alleles difficult. Linkage disequilibrium might explain the correlated functional status among segregating V segments, but an unknown experimental factor could not be ruled out. At a false discovery rate of 0.05, a later analysis linked around 15,000 TCR beta sequences to specific HLA alleles. Roughly uniform sequencing depth across donors was assumed in presence/absence analyses, although this assumption may not hold. A total of 164 TCR beta chains were listed by the study as associated with cytomegalovirus. Because counts were too low, seventeen rarely observed V segments, including chromosome 9 orphons, were left out of the earlier analysis of about 620 of the donors. A further reported finding was that TCR beta sequences accurately predicted the HLA-A and HLA-B alleles for most subjects in the first cohort. Some IMGT-functional V segments, including TRBV6-2 and TRBV6-3, could not be told apart with the 87-base-pair reads, so those segments were excluded. A later genetic analysis associated a missense DCLRE1C variant with V-gene and J-gene trimming of TCR beta chains, and an independent cohort replicated the association. A later analysis found that HLA-associated TCR beta chains were more clonally expanded and had lower generation probabilities than equally common non-associated chains.

The library was produced with the immunoSEQ multiplex PCR assay. For the multiplex PCR, a mixture combining 60 forward primers for TCR Vbeta segments and 13 reverse primers for TCR Jbeta segments was used. The CDR3 region of rearranged TCR beta genes was amplified from genomic DNA by a multiplex PCR assay. The amplified TCR beta libraries were sequenced on the Illumina HiSeq System as 87-base-pair reads. Regarding the original processing steps: A later analysis counted some 80 million unique TCR beta chains across the 700 or so repertoires, and roughly 11 million of these chains were shared by at least two donors. A nearest-neighbor algorithm error-corrected the raw reads and collapsed the reads into unique sequences, merging closely related sequences to remove PCR and sequencing errors. CDR3 sequences were aligned to IMGT reference sequences to assign V, D and J gene segments. For a sequence to be retained, a match of at least six nucleotides was required to both a V gene segment and a J gene segment. A rearrangement was called productive if the CDR3 had no stop codons and remained in frame with V and J, and every other rearrangement was called non-productive. CDR3 was defined according to IMGT convention as the region running from the second conserved V-encoded cysteine to the conserved J-encoded phenylalanine. The earlier analysis of some 600 of the donors excluded sequences that lacked an unambiguous match to a single V gene segment. An earlier analysis of approximately 590 of the donors called V segments functional above 56.7% productive rearrangements and segregating when the between-donor standard deviation exceeded 5%. A statistical classification framework was built for diagnosing cytomegalovirus status from the catalog of TCR beta chain sequences. A later analysis assigned V and J genes by comparing TCR nucleotide sequences with IMGT/GENE-DB human TR gene sequences. Using the TCRdist pipeline, a later analysis assigned CDR3 sequences along with most-parsimonious VDJ recombination scenarios. A later analysis defined each TCR beta chain by its CDR3 amino acid sequence plus V-gene family, and excluded reads lacking a unique V-gene family. As a way to deal with suspected cross-contamination and a sequencing artifact, a later analysis dropped nearly 600 nucleotide sequences that were highly shared and had low generation probability. In a later analysis, a clonal expansion index was calculated for each public chain from normalized within-repertoire ranks of inferred template counts. Generation probabilities in a later analysis came from a VDJ recombination model fitted to out-of-frame rearrangements, and those results were checked against IGoR. In a later analysis, TCR-TCR, TCR-HLA and TCR-CMV co-occurrence was scored with hypergeometric tests, and a repertoire-size bias correction was applied to TCR pairs. In a later analysis, false discovery rates were estimated by permuting HLA or CMV assignments 20 times. In a later analysis, co-occurring TCRs were grouped using DBSCAN, with TCRdist sequence similarity added in when clustering inside HLA-allele-positive subsets. Repertoires with fewer than 30,000 or more than 120,000 public chains, plus five repertoires with anomalous nucleotide sharing, were excluded from co-occurrence clustering. TCRdb carries this immuneACCESS record with in-frame sequences only. Its versions omit some clonotypes, under half of them owing to an unresolved V gene in the studies checked, with the rest unexplained. V, J and clone size derive from that table, while D and trimming were established from the DNA sequence. The sample records about 230,000 clones, 77% of which are singletons. The ten largest make up 2.5% to 3.5% of the sample.

The cohort comprised fewer than 750 healthy bone marrow donors. At the time of sampling, all cohort members were nominally healthy, though unrecorded immune exposures were likely present. The donor was CMV seropositive and belonged to the group of 250 to 300 seropositive cohort members. Every donor gave a peripheral blood sample, and the peripheral blood mononuclear cells from that sample were used for TCR beta sequencing. The Qiagen DNeasy Blood Extraction Kit was used to extract genomic DNA from the blood cell samples. The chain uses TRBV7-9 and TRBJ2-3; a stretch of 8 junction bases matches TRBD2. The material sequenced was PBMCs. This receptor was obtained from a woman in her sixties or seventies in good health and CMV-seropositive. CDR3 region: CASSLAPGGRSADTQYF. The DNA reads as follows: TGTGCCAGCAGCTTAGCACCGGGCGGGAGGTCGGCAGATACGCAGTATTTT. The reference TRBV7-9 and TRBJ2-3 proteins fill in what lies around the CDR3, so the full variable domain reads DTGVSQNPRHKITKRGQNVTFRCDPISEHNRLYWYRQTLGQGPEFLTYFQNEAQLEKSRLLSDRFSAERPKGSFSTLEIQRTEQGDSAMYLCASSLAPGGRSADTQYFGPGTRLTVL.